In this sample, the clone carrying this T cell receptor (beta chain) turned up many times. The sample belongs to a study of blood T cells in healthy people across ages. A J-beta primer mix and a sample-barcoded 5' primer were used in a second PCR of about 7 to 12 cycles. Each CDR3 protein gets one entry after TCRdb re-called the 5' RACE reads with MiXCR. The table includes 850,000 or so distinct CDR3 sequences, around 26% detected once. The CDR3 totals 13 residues. The V gene's germline CDR1 is LGHNA and CDR2 YSLEER. J lost 9 bases, V lost 3 bases, and 5 bases had no gene match. The source of this sequence is a woman older than 75 in good health. The chain links TRBV4-3 to TRBJ2-1, with 7 bases that match TRBD2. The sample taken for sequencing was blood. Here the CDR3 DNA reads TGCGCCAGCAGCCAGGGACTACGGGGTGAGCAGTTCTTC. This encodes CASSQGLRGEQFF.